The 19 T cell receptor beta chains below were found in one sample sequenced in a study of T cell responses to AZD1222 COVID-19 vaccine. Sequencing used immunoSEQ multiplex PCR; TCRdb keeps in-frame clones, though not all of them. The table has fewer than 65,000 clones, roughly 82% seen once. Material: peripheral blood, obtained on day 0 of AZD1222 vaccination. Receptor source: an adult in good health.

The chain combines TRBV7-3 with TRBJ2-5, with a tentative D call TRBD1 (6 bases). V shed 2 bases and J shed 5 bases, with 12 bases lying between them. CDR1 is SGHTA, CDR2 FQGTGA, per germline. This CDR3 has 14 residues. Here the CDR3 DNA reads TGTGCCAGCAGCTTACCAGGGGTTGGGGAGACCCAGTACTTC. Translated, it gives CASSLPGVGETQYF.

The chain is built from TRBV20-1 and TRBJ1-2; 9 positions match TRBD1. This CDR3 spans 15 amino acids. V lost 3 bases and J lost 8; bases outside the gene matches: 13. The germline V gene encodes CDR1 DFQATT and CDR2 SNEGSKA (reference sequence). CDR3 nucleotide sequence: TGCAGTGCTAGTCCTCCCACCGGGACAGGGAACGGCTACACCTTC. The encoded protein is CSASPPTGTGNGYTF.

The chain combines TRBV7-3 with TRBJ1-3; D unclear. The germline V and J ends were trimmed by 6 bases and 3 bases, with 9 bases remaining between them. Germline values: CDR1 SGHTA, CDR2 FQGTGA. The CDR3 is 13 residues long. For the CDR3, the DNA is TGTGCCAGCAGTCCCAATCGTGGAAACACCATATATTTT. Translated: CASSPNRGNTIYF.

The J gene is TRBJ1-3, the V gene TRBV6-5; 8 bases align to TRBD1. After removal of 6 bases from V and 4 bases from J, the junction contained 8 bases not matched to a gene. This CDR3 is 15 amino acids long. Germline-derived CDR1 and CDR2 are MNHEY and SVGAGI. CDR3 in DNA: TGTGCCAGCAGAGTCTACAGGGGGTCAGGAAACACCATATATTTT. As protein: CASRVYRGSGNTIYF.

This clone appeared once. This chain links TRBV7-9 with TRBJ2-7; TRBD2 aligns across 11 bases. J lost 6 bases, V lost 3 bases, and 7 bases had no gene match. CDR3 length: 15 residues. Germline CDR1 and CDR2: SEHNR and FQNEAQ (reference sequence). In DNA form, the CDR3 reads TGTGCCAGCAGCTTGGGGACTAGCGGAGGGGGCGAGCAGTACGTC. Translated: CASSLGTSGGGEQYV.

V is TRBV2 and J is TRBJ2-1; 14 nucleotides align to TRBD2. After removal of 6 bases from V and 7 bases from J, the junction contained 2 bases not matched to a gene. CDR1 and CDR2 (germline): SNHLY, FYNNEI. The CDR3 loop spans 14 amino acids. The CDR3: CASRRTSGRNEQFF. CDR3 bases: TGTGCCAGCAGGCGGACTAGCGGGAGGAATGAGCAGTTCTTC.

The chain joins TRBV19 to TRBJ2-2; D is unresolved. V gave up 5 bases and J gave up 16 bases, with 14 bases separating them. Germline V gives CDR1 LNHDA, CDR2 SQIVND (reference sequence). The CDR3 spans 11 residues. The DNA of the CDR3 is TGTGCCAGTAGTCGTGGGCCGGCAGCGTTTTTT. Encoded protein: CASSRGPAAFF.

For the CDR3, the DNA is TGTGCCATCATAGGTAATGGAAATGAGCAGTTCTTC. Protein sequence: CAIIGNGNEQFF. The chain links TRBV2 to TRBJ2-1; D not certain. The CDR3 consists of 12 residues. Looked up from germline, CDR1 is SNHLY and CDR2 is FYNNEI. V lost 10 bases and J 7 bases, leaving 14 bases between the germline ends. The full variable domain, rest sourced from reference TRBV2 and TRBJ2-1, is EPEVTQTPSHQVTQMGQEVILRCVPISNHLYFYWYRQILGQKVEFLVSFYNNEISEKSEIFDDQFSVERPDGSNFTLKIRSTKLEDSAMYFCAIIGNGNEQFFGPGTRLTVL.

The V gene is TRBV5-1, the J gene TRBJ2-1; D perhaps matches TRBD2 (6 bases). The V end lost 4 bases, the J end lost 2 bases, and 10 bases lay between the germline ends. Germline V CDR1 and CDR2: SGHRS, YFSETQ. The CDR3 is made up of 14 amino acids. Here the CDR3 DNA reads TGCGCCAGCAGCCCGACTAGTACCTACAATGAGCAGTTCTTC. Its translation: CASSPTSTYNEQFF.

CDR3 nucleotides: TGTGCCAGCAGCTTAGACCTAGCGAGGTACAATGAGCAGTTCTTC. It yields the protein CASSLDLARYNEQFF. V is TRBV7-8 and J is TRBJ2-1; possibly TRBD2 for D (6 bases). CDR3 size: 15 residues. Looked up from germline, CDR1 is SGHVS and CDR2 is FQNEAQ. V lost 1 base to trimming and J lost 4 bases, with 11 bases between them.

This clone was detected once. The chain combines TRBV11-2 with TRBJ1-1; D is ambiguous. There are 13 residues in the CDR3. The germline V gene encodes CDR1 SGHAT and CDR2 FQNNGV. Trimming stripped 8 bases from V and 5 bases from J, with 15 bases between. The CDR3 bases are TGTGCCAGCGCCCTGACGGGTAGTACTGAAGCTTTCTTT. Translating it yields CASALTGSTEAFF.

The chain recombines TRBV19 with TRBJ2-3; 9 positions agree with TRBD2. CDR1 and CDR2 (germline): LNHDA, SQIVND (reference sequence). The CDR3 is made up of 15 amino acids. J gave up 0 bases and V 8 bases, and 6 bases lay outside the gene matches. The CDR3 loop reads CASRSAGGSTDTQYF. The CDR3 region has the DNA TGTGCCAGTCGAAGCGCGGGGGGGAGCACAGATACGCAGTATTTT.

By share, this clone ranks as large. The V gene is TRBV4-1, the J gene TRBJ1-1; D is undetermined. The CDR3 is made up of 14 amino acids. The germline CDR1 and CDR2 sequences are MGHRA and YSYEKL. Trimming removed 1 base from V and 2 bases from J, with 8 bases in between. CDR3 sequence reads: CASSQGQENTEAFF. The CDR3, as DNA: TGCGCCAGCAGCCAAGGGCAGGAAAACACTGAAGCTTTCTTT.

The rearrangement joins TRBV28 to TRBJ1-3; 7 bases are shared with TRBD1. The germline V gene encodes CDR1 MDHEN and CDR2 SYDVKM. This CDR3 is built from 15 residues. Trimming removed 7 bases from V and 2 bases from J; junction bases left unmatched: 8. CDR3 DNA sequence: TGTGCCAGCACCCCCGCCGGGACAGCTGGAAACACCATATATTTT. It specifies CASTPAGTAGNTIYF.

This clone was recorded once. The rearrangement uses TRBV27 and TRBJ2-7, with 12 nucleotides matching TRBD2. Germline-derived CDR1 and CDR2 are MNHEY and SMNVEV (reference sequence). V trimming: 6 bases; J trimming: 2 bases; junction bases outside the gene matches: 5. There are 15 residues in the CDR3. The chain's CDR3 is CASSSGLAGTYEQYF. The CDR3 region has the DNA TGTGCCAGCAGCTCCGGACTAGCGGGAACCTACGAGCAGTACTTC.

V usage is TRBV29-1 and J usage is TRBJ2-1; the match to TRBD1 covers 8 bases. The V gene end was trimmed by 4 bases and the J gene end by 6 bases; junction bases not matched to a gene: 11. The CDR3 spans 15 residues. Germline V gene sequence: CDR1 SQVTM, CDR2 ANQGSEA. CDR3 residues: CSVALGQGAGNEQFF. The CDR3 DNA reads as TGCAGCGTTGCCTTGGGGCAGGGGGCAGGCAATGAGCAGTTCTTC.

The chain recombines TRBV5-3 with TRBJ1-3, with D unresolved. TRBV5-3 falls under the ORF class, with uncertain function. This CDR3 spans 16 amino acids. V gave up 10 bases and J gave up 0 bases, with 20 bases separating them. The CDR3 sequence is CAGGNAEAHSGNTIYF. The CDR3 DNA reads TGTGCCGGAGGTAACGCGGAGGCACACTCTGGAAACACCATATATTTT.

This clone was found once. The V and J genes are TRBV19 and TRBJ1-2; maybe TRBD1 (6 bases). The CDR3 covers 17 residues. The V gene lost 3 bases and the J gene lost 4 bases, with 21 bases spanning the gap. Germline V CDR1 and CDR2: LNHDA, SQIVND (reference sequence). The CDR3, as DNA: TGTGCCAGTAGTATGGACGCGACAGGCGAGATCGCCTATGGCTACACCTTC. Amino acid sequence: CASSMDATGEIAYGYTF.

The rearrangement uses TRBV7-3 and TRBJ1-2, with a weak D call TRBD1 (5 bases). The CDR3 extends over 14 amino acids. Trimming took off 2 bases at V and 6 bases at J, with 13 bases between the two ends. Germline V gene data show CDR1 as SGHTA and CDR2 as FQGTGA. The CDR3 is CASSLGAGRDGYTF. In DNA form, the CDR3 reads TGTGCCAGCAGCTTAGGGGCAGGGAGGGATGGCTACACCTTC.